These 25 T cell receptor beta chains came from one sample sequenced in a study of blood T cell repertoires in COVID-19. Repertoires were generated with immunoSEQ multiplex PCR, while TCRdb's copy carries only in-frame clones and drops some. The data contain around 70,000 clones, more than 80% of them singletons. The sequenced sample was peripheral blood. All receptors come from an elderly woman with active or convalescent COVID-19.

The chain couples TRBV5-1 to TRBJ1-3, with 8 positions matching TRBD1. Germline V gene data show CDR1 as SGHRS and CDR2 as YFSETQ. With 4 bases clipped from V and 0 bases from J, the junction kept 12 bases outside the gene matches. There are 18 residues in the CDR3. The chain's CDR3 is CASSIGQGRTGSGNTIYF. The DNA of the CDR3 is TGCGCCAGCAGCATCGGACAGGGCCGAACAGGCTCTGGAAACACCATATATTTT.

The V gene is TRBV4-1, the J gene TRBJ2-5; maybe TRBD1 (5 bases). Germline loops: CDR1 MGHRA, CDR2 YSYEKL. The CDR3 is 13 amino acids. Deletions cut 4 bases from V and 5 bases from J, with 11 bases between. CDR3 protein: CASSPGAWETQYF. The CDR3 nucleotides are TGCGCCAGCAGCCCTGGGGCGTGGGAGACCCAGTACTTC.

This rearrangement joins TRBV18 to TRBJ1-3, with 9 bases lining up with TRBD1. J lost 8 bases, V lost 4 bases, and 3 bases had no gene match. The V gene's germline CDR1 is KGHSH and CDR2 LQKENI. CDR3 length: 13 amino acids. The CDR3 loop reads CASSRGQGDTIYF. DNA for the CDR3: TGTGCCAGCTCACGGGGACAGGGCGACACCATATATTTT.

The chain combines TRBV28 with TRBJ2-7; 10 nucleotides match TRBD1. Germline V gene sequence: CDR1 MDHEN, CDR2 SYDVKM. The V segment lost 4 bases and the J segment 2 bases; nucleotides outside the gene matches: 5. The length of the CDR3 is 15 residues. The CDR3, as DNA: TGTGCCAGCAGTTCCGGACAGGGGGGCACCTACGAGCAGTACTTC. Amino acids: CASSSGQGGTYEQYF. The complete variable domain, with remaining parts taken from reference TRBV28 and TRBJ2-7, reads DVKVTQSSRYLVKRTGEKVFLECVQDMDHENMFWYRQDPGLGLRLIYFSYDVKMKEKGDIPEGYSVSREKKERFSLILESASTNQTSMYLCASSSGQGGTYEQYFGPGTRLTVT.

The V gene is TRBV6-5, the J gene TRBJ1-2; TRBD1 matches 7 bases. In germline, CDR1 is MNHEY, CDR2 SVGAGI. The CDR3 length is 14 residues. J was trimmed by 7 bases and V by 0 bases; bases with no gene match: 5. The CDR3 spells CASSYSGAGGGYTF. The CDR3, as DNA: TGTGCCAGCAGTTACTCTGGGGCAGGGGGTGGCTACACCTTC.

This chain links TRBV29-1 with TRBJ2-5; 11 bases fit TRBD2. CDR1 and CDR2 (germline): SQVTM, ANQGSEA. The V gene end was trimmed by 6 bases and the J gene end by 6 bases; junction bases not matched to a gene: 9. This CDR3 region has 14 residues. The CDR3 region has the DNA TGCAGCGTGTATAGCGGGGGGGCCGGAAAGACCCAGTACTTC. Encoded protein: CSVYSGGAGKTQYF.

The CDR3 reads CASSLRGVSTGELFF. The DNA of the CDR3 is TGTGCCAGCAGTCTCCGCGGGGTTAGCACCGGGGAGCTGTTTTTT. V and J are TRBV6-2 or TRBV6-3 and TRBJ2-2, with TRBD2 as a possible D gene (6 bases). The CDR3 length is 15 residues. Germline V gene sequence: CDR1 MNHEY, CDR2 SVGEGT. V was cut by 5 bases and J by 4 bases, with 14 bases left in between.

The genes are TRBV5-1 and TRBJ2-2; D perhaps matches TRBD2 (6 bases). Germline V CDR1 and CDR2: SGHRS, YFSETQ. The CDR3 is 16 amino acids. Trimming removed 0 bases at V and 2 bases at J, with 11 bases between. CDR3 amino acids: CASSLGGLTNTGELFF. For the CDR3, the DNA is TGCGCCAGCAGCTTGGGGGGACTCACTAACACCGGGGAGCTGTTTTTT.

The gene calls are TRBV5-1 and TRBJ2-2, with D uncertain. The ends were cut back, 2 bases at V and 0 bases at J, with 5 bases in the middle. CDR1 is SGHRS, CDR2 YFSETQ, per germline. The CDR3 is 14 residues long. The DNA of the CDR3 is TGCGCCAGCAGCTTCGAGTCGAACACCGGGGAGCTGTTTTTT. It codes for CASSFESNTGELFF.

The chain couples TRBV7-3 to TRBJ1-4, with D maybe TRBD1 (5 bases). Germline CDR1 reads SGHTA; CDR2 reads FQGTGA. Trimming left V 2 bases short and J 8 bases short, with 15 bases between. This CDR3 contains 15 residues. DNA of the CDR3: TGTGCCAGCAGCTTACGGGCAGGGCCTCGAGAAAAACTGTTTTTT. This translates into CASSLRAGPREKLFF.

The CDR3 spells CASSYSGTGGSYEQYF. The CDR3 DNA follows: TGTGCCAGCAGTTACTCCGGGACAGGGGGCTCCTACGAGCAGTACTTC. This rearrangement joins TRBV6-2 or TRBV6-3 to TRBJ2-7; 11 nucleotides agree with TRBD1. The J segment lost 0 bases and the V segment lost 0 bases, leaving 1 base of the junction unmatched. Per the germline V gene, CDR1 is MNHEY and CDR2 is SVGEGT. This CDR3 has 16 amino acids.

This chain links TRBV2 with TRBJ1-2; no definite D call. V was shortened by 11 bases and J by 2 bases, with 15 bases between the two germline ends. The CDR3 loop spans 13 amino acids. Germline loops: CDR1 SNHLY, CDR2 FYNNEI. The CDR3 protein is CAPGGRLNYGYTF. DNA of the CDR3: TGTGCCCCCGGTGGTCGACTAAACTATGGCTACACCTTC.

This chain joins TRBV18 and TRBJ2-5, with D tentatively TRBD1 (5 bases). CDR1 and CDR2 (germline): KGHSH, LQKENI. The length of the CDR3 is 15 residues. V was trimmed by 1 base and J by 2 bases, leaving 11 bases between them. The CDR3 nucleotides read TGTGCCAGCTCACCACAATCAGGGATTCAAGAGACCCAGTACTTC. Residues: CASSPQSGIQETQYF. Variable domain in full (rest from reference TRBV18 and TRBJ2-5): NAGVMQNPRHLVRRRGQEARLRCSPMKGHSHVYWYRQLPEEGLKFMVYLQKENIIDESGMPKERFSAEFPKEGPSILRIQQVVRGDSAAYFCASSPQSGIQETQYFGPGTRLLVL.

CDR3 coding DNA: TGTGCCAGCAGCAAAGGACAGGGGGTTTGCACAGATACGCAGTATTTT. Translated: CASSKGQGVCTDTQYF. This sequence joins TRBV21-1 and TRBJ2-3; TRBD1 is the table's D call, not checked against the DNA. TRBV21-1 is classified as a pseudogene. This CDR3 is built from 16 residues.

This rearrangement joins TRBV14 to TRBJ2-7, with D possibly matching TRBD2 (6 bases). In germline, CDR1 is SGHDN, CDR2 FVKESK. Trimming stripped 3 bases from V and 6 bases from J, with 12 bases between. The CDR3 extends over 13 amino acids. CDR3 sequence: CASSQGRLSEQYF. CDR3 sequence (DNA): TGTGCCAGCAGCCAGGGGAGGTTATCCGAGCAGTACTTC.

The V call is TRBV18, the J call TRBJ2-3, with 7 positions matching TRBD1. From germline, CDR1 is KGHSH and CDR2 LQKENI. V lost 2 bases to trimming and J lost 1 base; unmatched junction nucleotides: 3. CDR3 size: 15 residues. The chain's CDR3 is CASSPMGTGTDTQYF. The CDR3 DNA reads as TGTGCCAGCTCACCAATGGGGACAGGCACAGATACGCAGTATTTT.

This clone was observed a few times. The J gene is TRBJ2-5, the V gene TRBV24-1, with TRBD2 identical over 7 bases. J gave up 4 bases and V 3 bases, and 13 bases lay outside the gene matches. CDR1 and CDR2 from the germline V gene are KGHDR and SFDVKD. The CDR3 contains 17 residues. The CDR3: CATSDTQGIRGVETQYF. The CDR3 DNA sequence: TGTGCCACCAGTGATACCCAGGGAATACGGGGGGTAGAGACCCAGTACTTC.

The chain links TRBV28 to TRBJ2-7; no reliable D call. CDR3 length: 13 amino acids. Germline values: CDR1 MDHEN, CDR2 SYDVKM. V was pared by 6 bases and J by 2 bases, with 11 bases between. CDR3: CASSQPPAYEQYF. CDR3 sequence (DNA): TGTGCCAGCAGCCAACCGCCGGCCTACGAGCAGTACTTC.

Only one count was recorded for this clone. The gene calls are TRBV6-6 and TRBJ1-2, with 8 positions matching TRBD1. The germline V gene encodes CDR1 MNHNY and CDR2 SVGAGI (reference sequence). V dropped 0 bases and J dropped 5; count of bases not matched to a gene: 5. The CDR3 has 15 amino acids. The CDR3 bases are TGTGCCAGCAGTTACTCGGCAGGGGGCGTTTATGGCTACACCTTC. Translated: CASSYSAGGVYGYTF.

This chain connects TRBV7-2 to TRBJ1-1; perhaps TRBD1 as D (5 bases). CDR3 size: 13 residues. Trimming shortened V by 1 base and J by 10 bases, and 13 bases separated the two germline ends. CDR1 SGHTA and CDR2 FQGNSA come from the germline V gene. The CDR3 sequence is CASSLGGGERAFF. In DNA form, the CDR3 reads TGTGCCAGCAGCTTAGGTGGAGGGGAGCGAGCTTTCTTT.

Comments on this clone: An end of the junction differs from the germline gene, which may be a read error. The V and J genes are TRBV7-7 and TRBJ2-2; 11 nucleotides match TRBD2. The length of the CDR3 is 18 residues. CDR1 is SSHAT, CDR2 FNYEAQ, per germline (reference sequence). This CDR3 is CASSPAGLAGGNTGELFF. The CDR3 DNA reads TGTGCTAGCAGCCCCGCTGGGCTAGCGGGGGGGAACACCGGGGAGCTGTTTTTT.

This chain uses TRBV2 with TRBJ1-2; D is possibly TRBD1 (5 bases). CDR3 length equals 13 residues. The germline V and J ends were trimmed by 8 bases and 2 bases, with 12 bases remaining between them. CDR1 and CDR2 (germline): SNHLY, FYNNEI. The CDR3 is CASRRTKNYGYTF. In nucleotides, the CDR3 is TGTGCCAGCCGGCGGACAAAGAACTATGGCTACACCTTC.

The rearrangement uses TRBV7-8 and TRBJ2-1, with D possibly being TRBD1 (6 bases). The CDR3 extends over 14 amino acids. Looked up from germline, CDR1 is SGHVS and CDR2 is FQNEAQ. The V and J ends lost 1 base and 7 bases respectively, with 11 bases between them. The CDR3 DNA follows: TGTGCCAGCAGCTTAGAACAGGGTAGAAATGAGCAGTTCTTC. Amino acids: CASSLEQGRNEQFF. Full variable domain (rest looked up from reference TRBV7-8 and TRBJ2-1): GAGVSQSPRYKVAKRGQDVALRCDPISGHVSLFWYQQALGQGPEFLTYFQNEAQLDKSGLPSDRFFAERPEGSVSTLKIQRTQQEDSAVYLCASSLEQGRNEQFFGPGTRLTVL.

The chain couples TRBV5-1 to TRBJ1-1; D unresolved. V gave up 2 bases and J gave up 5 bases, with 13 bases separating them. Per germline, CDR1 SGHRS and CDR2 YFSETQ. The CDR3 has 14 amino acids. The CDR3 reads CASSFSASGTEAFF. The CDR3 region has the DNA TGCGCCAGCAGCTTTTCTGCATCGGGGACTGAAGCTTTCTTT. The variable domain in full, completed from reference TRBV5-1 and TRBJ1-1, reads KAGVTQTPRYLIKTRGQQVTLSCSPISGHRSVSWYQQTPGQGLQFLFEYFSETQRNKGNFPGRFSGRQFSNSRSEMNVSTLELGDSALYLCASSFSASGTEAFFGQGTRLTVV.

V and J are TRBV9 and TRBJ2-7, with unresolved D. The length of the CDR3 is 15 residues. The germline CDR1 and CDR2 sequences are SGDLS and YYNGEE. V was cut by 0 bases and J by 3 bases, with 13 bases left in between. The CDR3 spells CASSVDPLPFYEQYF. As DNA, the CDR3 is TGTGCCAGCAGCGTAGATCCACTCCCCTTCTACGAGCAGTACTTC.